This T cell receptor beta chain was recorded in a study of regulatory T cells in long-lasting Graves disease. The wider study: The criterion for persistent Graves' disease was over 5 years of antithyroid drugs with positive TSH receptor antibodies. Overall study findings and caveats: New patients shared about a thousand public clonotypes, fewer than the approximately 3,000 shared by persistent patients.

Time point described: persistent/refractory GD, antithyroid drugs over 5 years with positive TRAb. Extracted PBMC RNA gave rise to the TCR library. This clonotype was counted many times. Its antigen is undetermined. In building TCR beta libraries, iRepertoire HTBI primers were used together with Arm-PCR of CDR3 regions. TCRdb ran MiXCR on the multiplex PCR reads and lists one entry per CDR3 protein. The sample contains about 460,000 distinct CDR3 sequences, around a fifth of which appear only once. The receptor comes from a female donor with Graves disease. Sequenced here: peripheral blood mononuclear cells (PBMCs), sampled when the disease was refractory, from a patient treated with antithyroid drugs.

The CDR3 nucleotides read TGTGCCAGCAGCTTAGTATGGACTAGCGGGAGGGAAGAGACCCAGTACTTC. Translation gives CASSLVWTSGREETQYF. The chain employs TRBV11-3 and TRBJ2-5; 15 bases agree with TRBD2. Trimming at V came to 1 base and at J to 3 bases, leaving 3 bases not matched to a gene. CDR1 and CDR2 from the germline V gene are SGHNT and YENEEA. CDR3 length: 17 amino acids.